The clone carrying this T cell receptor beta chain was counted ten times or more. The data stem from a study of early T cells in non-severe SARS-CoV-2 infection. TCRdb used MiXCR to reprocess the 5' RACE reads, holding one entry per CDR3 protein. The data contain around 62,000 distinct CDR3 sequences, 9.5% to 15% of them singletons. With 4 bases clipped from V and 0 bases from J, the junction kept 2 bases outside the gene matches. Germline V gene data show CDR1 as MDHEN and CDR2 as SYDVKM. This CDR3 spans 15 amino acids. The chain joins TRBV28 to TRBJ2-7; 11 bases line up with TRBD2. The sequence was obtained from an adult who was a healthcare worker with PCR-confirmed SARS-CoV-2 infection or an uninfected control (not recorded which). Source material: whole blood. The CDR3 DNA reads TGTGCCAGCAGTTCTAGCGGGAGGTTCTCCTACGAGCAGTACTTC. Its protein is CASSSSGRFSYEQYF.